This TCR beta chain emerged from a study of T-cell reconstitution after alpha-beta-depleted transplantation in children. Points from the study as a whole: T-cell numbers and diversity one year post-transplant derived largely from freshly generated T cells. Expanded graft clones, several hundred of them, were reportedly the source of alpha-beta T cells about two months after transplant.

The CDR3 has 17 amino acids. The trim removed 5 bases at V and 8 bases at J, leaving 13 bases unmatched. This clonotype was seen many times. Its antigen is as yet unknown. Unique molecular identifiers were incorporated into the prepared TCRbeta library. One entry per CDR3 protein results from TCRdb running MiXCR on the PCR reads. The top ten hold 7.5% of the sample, which has 330,000 or so distinct CDR3 sequences, roughly a tenth seen once. The chain combines TRBV12-3 or TRBV12-4 with TRBJ2-2; the match to TRBD2 covers 11 bases. The receptor's source is a boy less than two years old with acute myeloid leukemia, due to receive a stem cell transplant. This material consisted of PBMCs, taken before TCRalphabeta/CD19-depleted stem cell transplant. This CDR3 reads CASSPPRLAGPTGELFF. The CDR3 bases are TGTGCCAGCAGTCCTCCTCGACTAGCGGGGCCGACTGGGGAGCTGTTTTTT.